The 22 T cell receptor beta chains given below trace back to one sample, sequenced in a study of T-cell memory formation after mild COVID-19. One entry per CDR3 protein, called by TCRdb with MiXCR from the 5' RACE reads. The sample has 75,000 to 95,000 distinct CDR3 sequences; roughly 15% are singletons. The sequencing input was PBMCs or a T cell subset sorted from them (not recorded which). The receptor set was obtained from a young man who had mild COVID-19 (a few samples of this study predate the infection). Cell type and time point are not known.

The V call is TRBV7-9, the J call TRBJ2-7; no clear D gene. Trimming cost V 5 bases and J 3 bases, with 8 bases left between them. This CDR3 region has 12 residues. Germline CDR1 SEHNR, CDR2 FQNEAQ (reference sequence). The CDR3 DNA reads TGTGCCAGCAGCCCCTACTTCTACGAGCAGTACTTC. Translation: CASSPYFYEQYF. The whole variable domain, remainder taken from reference TRBV7-9 and TRBJ2-7, is DTGVSQNPRHKITKRGQNVTFRCDPISEHNRLYWYRQTLGQGPEFLTYFQNEAQLEKSRLLSDRFSAERPKGSFSTLEIQRTEQGDSAMYLCASSPYFYEQYFGPGTRLTVT.

The sample holds many counts of this clonotype. This sequence joins TRBV4-1 and TRBJ1-1; 9 bases fit TRBD1. V shed 4 bases and J 5 bases; nucleotides not matched to a gene: 11. CDR1 is MGHRA and CDR2 is YSYEKL in the germline V gene. The CDR3 spans 16 residues. CDR3: CASSPHEGTGITEAFF. The CDR3 nucleotides are TGCGCCAGCAGCCCTCATGAAGGGACAGGGATAACTGAAGCTTTCTTT.

This clonotype was seen only a few times. V gene TRBV29-1 combines with J gene TRBJ2-7; 12 bases agree with TRBD2. CDR1 SQVTM and CDR2 ANQGSEA come from the germline V gene. The CDR3 covers 16 residues. J was trimmed by 4 bases and V by 2 bases; bases with no gene match: 9. The CDR3 loop is CSVESWTSGESYEQYF. DNA for the CDR3: TGCAGCGTTGAATCCTGGACTAGCGGGGAGTCGTACGAGCAGTACTTC.

This clonotype was picked up a small number of times. The chain links TRBV19 to TRBJ1-1, with 11 bases identical to TRBD1. This CDR3 region has 14 residues. Germline V gives CDR1 LNHDA, CDR2 SQIVND (reference sequence). With V trimmed by 5 bases and J by 4 bases, 3 bases remained unmatched. The chain's CDR3 is CASSGGTGGTEAFF. The CDR3 DNA reads TGTGCCAGTAGTGGGGGGACAGGGGGCACTGAAGCTTTCTTT.

This clonotype was counted between two and nine times. In DNA form, the CDR3 reads TGTGCTAGTGGTGGCGGACAGGGTTACTATGGCTACACCTTC. It translates to CASGGGQGYYGYTF. The J gene is TRBJ1-2, the V gene TRBV12-5; 8 positions agree with TRBD1. After removal of 5 bases from V and 3 bases from J, the junction contained 5 bases not matched to a gene. Germline V lookup: CDR1 LGHNT, CDR2 FRNRAP. CDR3 length: 14 residues.

The chain links TRBV13 to TRBJ2-5; the match to TRBD2 covers 10 bases. Germline V gives CDR1 PRHDT, CDR2 FYEKMQ (reference sequence). This CDR3 spans 14 amino acids. Trimming cost V 7 bases and J 8 bases; bases outside gene matches: 10. The CDR3 reads CASNQRGGRDTQYF. The CDR3 bases are TGTGCCAGCAACCAGCGGGGGGGCCGGGATACCCAGTACTTC.

The genes are TRBV19 and TRBJ2-1; 10 nucleotides align to TRBD2. Germline V gene sequence: CDR1 LNHDA, CDR2 SQIVND (reference sequence). Trimming cost V 3 bases and J 4 bases; bases outside gene matches: 6. The CDR3 runs 16 residues. CDR3 amino acids: CASSMESGGAYNEQFF. The CDR3 nucleotides are TGTGCCAGTAGTATGGAAAGCGGGGGGGCTTACAATGAGCAGTTCTTC.

This clonotype has a count of ten or more. The CDR3 is CASSPGGGYGYTF. The CDR3 DNA reads TGTGCCAGCAGCCCAGGCGGAGGGTATGGCTACACCTTC. This chain uses TRBV7-6 with TRBJ1-2, with D unresolved. Trimming took 5 bases from V and 5 from J, leaving 12 bases between them. The germline V gene has CDR1 SGHVS and CDR2 FNYEAQ. The CDR3 contains 13 residues.

This clonotype turned up a few times. The chain combines TRBV7-9 with TRBJ2-1; perhaps TRBD2 as D (7 bases). The CDR3 extends over 17 amino acids. V was trimmed by 5 bases and J by 8 bases, leaving 25 bases between them. CDR1 SEHNR and CDR2 FQNEAQ come from the germline V gene (reference sequence). The CDR3 protein is CASSPLHRGAIWDEQFF. The CDR3, as DNA: TGTGCCAGCAGCCCCCTCCATCGGGGGGCGATCTGGGATGAGCAGTTCTTC.

This clonotype occurred many times. The chain links TRBV7-8 to TRBJ1-5, with D unclear. The germline CDR1 and CDR2 sequences are SGHVS and FQNEAQ. The CDR3 is 16 residues long. Trimming removed 5 bases at V and 3 bases at J, with 17 bases between. CDR3 DNA sequence: TGTGCCAGCAGCCATATTAACTATAGCCCCAATCAGCCCCAGCATTTT. Translating gives CASSHINYSPNQPQHF.

The chain links TRBV19 to TRBJ1-5; the D is unclear. The V end was cut by 5 bases, the J end by 0 bases, with 2 bases between. The CDR3 is 12 residues long. Germline loops: CDR1 LNHDA, CDR2 SQIVND (reference sequence). The CDR3 loop reads CASSPSNQPQHF. CDR3 nucleotide sequence: TGTGCCAGTAGTCCTAGCAATCAGCCCCAGCATTTT.

The chain carries TRBV4-2 and TRBJ1-4; 7 bases line up with TRBD1. The CDR3 is made up of 15 amino acids. The junction had 4 bases not matched to a gene; V was cut back by 1 base and J by 5 bases. Per germline, CDR1 LGHNA and CDR2 YNFKEQ. The chain's CDR3 is CASSQVGQENEKLFF. Here the CDR3 DNA reads TGTGCCAGCAGCCAAGTCGGACAGGAGAATGAAAAACTGTTTTTT.

This clonotype was counted a few times. The V call is TRBV11-2, the J call TRBJ2-5, with 10 bases that match TRBD2. Germline loops: CDR1 SGHAT, CDR2 FQNNGV. CDR3 size: 19 residues. After removal of 0 bases from V and 0 bases from J, the junction contained 10 bases not matched to a gene. CDR3 coding DNA: TGTGCCAGCAGCTTAGATGGGCTAGCGGGGGAGCCGTACCAAGAGACCCAGTACTTC. Its translation is CASSLDGLAGEPYQETQYF.

This clonotype has only a few counts. This rearrangement joins TRBV7-9 to TRBJ2-3, with a possible D match to TRBD1 (5 bases). Germline V gene data show CDR1 as SEHNR and CDR2 as FQNEAQ (reference sequence). The V and J ends lost 5 bases and 1 base respectively, with 13 bases between them. This CDR3 contains 15 residues. DNA of the CDR3: TGTGCCAGCAGCCTTACGCAGGGCGGCACAGATACGCAGTATTTT. This translates into CASSLTQGGTDTQYF.

The table lists this clonotype with many counts. The chain recombines TRBV29-1 with TRBJ2-1; 7 bases fit TRBD1. The CDR3 spans 16 residues. After removal of 6 bases from V and 0 bases from J, the junction contained 11 bases not matched to a gene. CDR1 is SQVTM, CDR2 ANQGSEA, per germline. The CDR3 DNA reads as TGCAGCGTGGGGGACAGCCCCAGGAGCTCCTACAATGAGCAGTTCTTC. Protein: CSVGDSPRSSYNEQFF.

V and J are TRBV15 and TRBJ1-5, with D tentatively TRBD1 (5 bases). CDR3 length equals 15 residues. The V gene's germline CDR1 is LNHNV and CDR2 YYDKDF (reference sequence). V lost 4 bases and J 5 bases, leaving 15 bases between the germline ends. CDR3 sequence (DNA): TGTGCCACCAGCAAACGACAGCGCCTTCATCAGCCCCAGCATTTT. This codes for CATSKRQRLHQPQHF.

This clonotype was picked up many times. The V and J genes are TRBV6-2 or TRBV6-3 and TRBJ2-3; no clear D gene. CDR3 size: 11 residues. With 5 bases removed from V and 4 bases from J, the gap between germline ends came to 4 bases. CDR1 and CDR2 (germline): MNHEY, SVGEGT. The CDR3 sequence: CASSRPDTQYF. CDR3 DNA: TGTGCCAGCAGTCGGCCAGATACGCAGTATTTT.

The rearrangement joins TRBV30 to TRBJ2-7; the match to TRBD2 covers 12 bases. Trimming took 0 bases from V and 0 from J; bases not matched to a gene: 6. CDR1 GTSNPN and CDR2 SVGIG come from the germline V gene (reference sequence). This CDR3 is 17 amino acids long. The CDR3 DNA reads as TGTGCCTGGAGTGTACTAGCGGGGGGCCTTTTCTCCTACGAGCAGTACTTC. This codes for CAWSVLAGGLFSYEQYF.

Written as DNA, the CDR3 is TGTGCCAGTAGTCCAGGACCGCTCATGAACACTGAAGCTTTCTTT. It encodes CASSPGPLMNTEAFF. The rearrangement uses TRBV19 and TRBJ1-1, with no clear D. The ends were cut back, 5 bases at V and 0 bases at J, with 13 bases in the middle. The CDR3 is 15 amino acids. CDR1 is LNHDA, CDR2 SQIVND, per germline (reference sequence).

V is TRBV12-3 or TRBV12-4 and J is TRBJ1-5, with 7 bases lining up with TRBD1. The J segment lost 2 bases and the V segment lost 6 bases, leaving 4 bases of the junction unmatched. CDR3 length: 14 amino acids. The CDR3 DNA reads TGTGCCAGCAGCCGGGGGACAGGCAATCAGCCCCAGCATTTT. This translates into CASSRGTGNQPQHF.

This clonotype occurred a few times. The genes are TRBV9 and TRBJ2-3; possibly TRBD2 for D (6 bases). Trimming removed 4 bases from V and 2 bases from J, with 11 bases in between. Germline V CDR1 and CDR2: SGDLS, YYNGEE. This CDR3 region has 14 residues. CDR3 DNA: TGTGCCAGCAGCTTCGGGACTCACACAGATACGCAGTATTTT. Residues: CASSFGTHTDTQYF.

This rearrangement joins TRBV7-2 to TRBJ1-5; D gene ambiguous. Trimming shortened V by 2 bases and J by 6 bases, and 8 bases separated the two germline ends. The CDR3 consists of 13 residues. CDR1 SGHTA and CDR2 FQGNSA come from the germline V gene. The CDR3 nucleotides read TGTGCCAGCAGCTTATGGGATCCTCAGCCCCAGCATTTT. Protein: CASSLWDPQPQHF.